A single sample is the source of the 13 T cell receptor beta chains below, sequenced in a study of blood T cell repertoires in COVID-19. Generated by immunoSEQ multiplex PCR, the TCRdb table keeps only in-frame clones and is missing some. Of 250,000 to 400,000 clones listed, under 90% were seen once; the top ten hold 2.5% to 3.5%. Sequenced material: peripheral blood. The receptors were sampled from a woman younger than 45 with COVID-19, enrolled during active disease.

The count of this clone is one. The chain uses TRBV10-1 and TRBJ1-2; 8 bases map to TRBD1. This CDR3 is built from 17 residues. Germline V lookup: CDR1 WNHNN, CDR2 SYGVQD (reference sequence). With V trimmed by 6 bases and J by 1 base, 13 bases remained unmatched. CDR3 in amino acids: CASRLRRDRRFNYGYTF. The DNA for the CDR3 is TGCGCCAGCAGATTAAGGAGGGACAGGCGATTTAACTATGGCTACACCTTC.

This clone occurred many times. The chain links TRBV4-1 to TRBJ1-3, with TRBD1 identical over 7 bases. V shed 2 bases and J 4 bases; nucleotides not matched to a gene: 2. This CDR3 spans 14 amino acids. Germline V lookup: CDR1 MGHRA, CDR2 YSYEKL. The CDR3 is CASSQNRGGNTIYF. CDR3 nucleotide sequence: TGCGCCAGCAGCCAAAACAGGGGCGGAAACACCATATATTTT.

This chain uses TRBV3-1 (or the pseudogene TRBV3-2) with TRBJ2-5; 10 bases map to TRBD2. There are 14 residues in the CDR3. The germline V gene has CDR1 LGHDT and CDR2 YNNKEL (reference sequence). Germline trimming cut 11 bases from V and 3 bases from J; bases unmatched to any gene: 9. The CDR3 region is CASWRAGGEETQYF. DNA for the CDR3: TGTGCCTCCTGGCGAGCGGGAGGGGAAGAGACCCAGTACTTC.

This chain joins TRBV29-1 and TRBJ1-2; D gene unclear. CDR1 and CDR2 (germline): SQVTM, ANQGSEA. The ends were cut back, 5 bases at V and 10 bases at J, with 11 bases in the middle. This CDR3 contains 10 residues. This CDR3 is CSVFEGDYTF. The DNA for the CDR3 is TGCAGCGTTTTTGAGGGCGACTACACCTTC.

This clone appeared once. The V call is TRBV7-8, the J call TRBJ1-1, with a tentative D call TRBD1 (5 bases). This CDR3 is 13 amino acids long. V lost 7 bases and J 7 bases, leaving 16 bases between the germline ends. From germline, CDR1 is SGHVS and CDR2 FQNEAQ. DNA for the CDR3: TGTGCCAGCACCTACCGACAGACGAATGAAGCTTTCTTT. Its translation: CASTYRQTNEAFF. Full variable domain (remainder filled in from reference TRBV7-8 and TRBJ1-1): GAGVSQSPRYKVAKRGQDVALRCDPISGHVSLFWYQQALGQGPEFLTYFQNEAQLDKSGLPSDRFFAERPEGSVSTLKIQRTQQEDSAVYLCASTYRQTNEAFFGQGTRLTVV.

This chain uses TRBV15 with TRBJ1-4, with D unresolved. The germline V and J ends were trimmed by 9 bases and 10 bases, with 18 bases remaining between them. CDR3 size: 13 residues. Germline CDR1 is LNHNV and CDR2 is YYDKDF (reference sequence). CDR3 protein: CATRGPGFGKLFF. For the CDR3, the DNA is TGTGCCACTCGAGGTCCCGGTTTCGGAAAACTGTTTTTT.

As DNA, the CDR3 is TGCGCCAGCAGCTCCGGGACAGCTTCTAACTATGGCTACACCTTC. Its protein product is CASSSGTASNYGYTF. This sequence joins TRBV5-1 and TRBJ1-2, with 7 bases matching TRBD1. With V trimmed by 3 bases and J by 0 bases, 5 bases remained unmatched. Germline CDR1 and CDR2: SGHRS and YFSETQ. The CDR3 is 15 amino acids.

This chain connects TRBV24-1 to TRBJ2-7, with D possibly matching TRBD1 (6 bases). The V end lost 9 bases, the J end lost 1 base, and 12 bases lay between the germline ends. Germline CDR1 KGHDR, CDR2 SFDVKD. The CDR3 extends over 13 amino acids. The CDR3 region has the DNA TGTGCCACCCCTGGGCAGGGGTCCTACGAGCAGTACTTC. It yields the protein CATPGQGSYEQYF.

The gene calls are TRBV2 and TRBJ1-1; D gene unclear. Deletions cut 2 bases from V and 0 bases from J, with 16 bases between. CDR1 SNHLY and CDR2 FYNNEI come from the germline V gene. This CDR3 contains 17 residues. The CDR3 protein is CASSEFSLRTMNTEAFF. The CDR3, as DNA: TGTGCCAGCAGTGAATTCTCCCTGCGAACTATGAACACTGAAGCTTTCTTT.

Here the CDR3 DNA reads TGTGCCAGCAGCTTGAGGTCCAGGGCCTATCAGCCCCAGCATTTT. The encoded protein is CASSLRSRAYQPQHF. The rearrangement joins TRBV5-6 to TRBJ1-5; D perhaps matches TRBD1 (5 bases). Trimming removed 1 base from V and 5 bases from J, with 13 bases in between. The CDR3 is 15 amino acids. Germline loops: CDR1 SGHDT, CDR2 YYEEEE.

The CDR3: CASSYVGQTPRSEQYF. The CDR3 coding sequence is TGTGCCAGCAGTTACGTCGGCCAAACTCCAAGGAGCGAGCAGTACTTC. The chain links TRBV6-5 to TRBJ2-7, with D unclear. V shed 2 bases and J shed 6 bases, with 20 bases lying between them. Germline V gene sequence: CDR1 MNHEY, CDR2 SVGAGI. There are 16 residues in the CDR3.

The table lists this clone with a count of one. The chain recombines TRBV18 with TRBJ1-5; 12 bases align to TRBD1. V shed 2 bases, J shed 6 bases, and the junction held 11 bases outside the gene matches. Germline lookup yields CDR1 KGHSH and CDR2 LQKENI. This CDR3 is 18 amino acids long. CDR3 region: CASSPEGTGGILRQPQHF. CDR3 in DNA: TGTGCCAGCTCACCAGAGGGGACAGGGGGCATTCTCCGTCAGCCCCAGCATTTT.

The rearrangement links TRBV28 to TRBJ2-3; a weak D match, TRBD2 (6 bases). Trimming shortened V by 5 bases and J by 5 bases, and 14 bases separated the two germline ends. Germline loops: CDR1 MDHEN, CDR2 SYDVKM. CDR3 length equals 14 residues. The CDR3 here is CASSSRLVVDTQYF. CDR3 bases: TGTGCCAGCAGTAGTCGACTAGTTGTAGATACGCAGTATTTT.